The next 2 T cell receptor beta chains were all read from a single sample in a study of T cell repertoires in cytomegalovirus infection (dated by TCRdb to between 2018 and 2021). Sample treatment or condition, as interpreted from the label and publication: in vitro stimulation with specific CMV peptide epitopes to enrich CMV-specific T cells. Antigens for these TCRs are unknown. Instrument on record: Illumina HiSeq 1500. TCRdb passed the public sequencing reads through fastp at Q25 and MiXCR, retaining productive beta sequences. Identical CDR3 protein sequences are pooled into one entry, listed with their most common genes and DNA. The sample contains more than 35,000 distinct CDR3 sequences, 40% to 65% of them found a single time. The ten largest clones take up over 75% of the sample. The sequenced sample was CD8+ T cells from cultured PBMCs, obtained from culture after CMV antigen stimulation. The receptors were sampled from a human donor in good health (CMV status not recorded). Some clones in this sample may be carry-over from other donors' samples.

This chain joins TRBV7-6 and TRBJ2-1; 8 bases are shared with TRBD2. CDR1 and CDR2 (germline): SGHVS, FNYEAQ. Trimming cost V 3 bases and J 2 bases; bases outside gene matches: 0. CDR3 length equals 14 residues. This CDR3 reads CASSLTSAYNEQFF. CDR3 nucleotide sequence: TGTGCCAGCAGCTTGACTAGCGCCTACAATGAGCAGTTCTTC.

There are a few counts of this clonotype. The chain uses TRBV10-3 and TRBJ2-5; 8 nucleotides align to TRBD2. The CDR3 has 15 amino acids. V trimming: 10 bases; J trimming: 4 bases; junction bases outside the gene matches: 14. The germline CDR1 and CDR2 sequences are ENHRY and SYGVKD. Here the CDR3 reads CATTQRGGSGETQYF. In nucleotides, the CDR3 is TGTGCCACTACCCAACGGGGGGGCAGTGGAGAGACCCAGTACTTC.